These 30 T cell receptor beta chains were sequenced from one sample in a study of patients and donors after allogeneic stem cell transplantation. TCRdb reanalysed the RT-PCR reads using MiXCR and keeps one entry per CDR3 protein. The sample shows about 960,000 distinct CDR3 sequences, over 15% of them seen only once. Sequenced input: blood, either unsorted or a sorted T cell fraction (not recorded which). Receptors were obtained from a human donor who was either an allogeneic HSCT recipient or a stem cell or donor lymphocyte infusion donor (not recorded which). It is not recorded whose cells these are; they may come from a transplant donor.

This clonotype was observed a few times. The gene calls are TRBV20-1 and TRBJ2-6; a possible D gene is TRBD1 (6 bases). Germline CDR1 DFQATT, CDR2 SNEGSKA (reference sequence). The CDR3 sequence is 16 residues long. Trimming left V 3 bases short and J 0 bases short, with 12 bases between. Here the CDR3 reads CSARGTISSGANVLTF. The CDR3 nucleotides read TGCAGTGCTAGGGGGACAATAAGCTCTGGGGCCAACGTCCTGACTTTC.

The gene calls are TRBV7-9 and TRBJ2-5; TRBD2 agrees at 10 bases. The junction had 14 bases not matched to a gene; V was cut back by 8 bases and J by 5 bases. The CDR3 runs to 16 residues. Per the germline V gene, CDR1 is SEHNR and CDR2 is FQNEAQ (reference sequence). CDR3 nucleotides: TGTGCCAGCGCTAATGTGGCTAGCGGGAGTCAGGAGACCCAGTACTTC. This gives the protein CASANVASGSQETQYF.

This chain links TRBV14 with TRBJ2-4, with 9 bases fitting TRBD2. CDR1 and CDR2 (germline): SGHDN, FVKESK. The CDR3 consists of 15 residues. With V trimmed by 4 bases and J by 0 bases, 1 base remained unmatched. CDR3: CASSRLAVAKNIQYF. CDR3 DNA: TGTGCCAGCAGCCGACTAGCGGTAGCCAAAAACATTCAGTACTTC.

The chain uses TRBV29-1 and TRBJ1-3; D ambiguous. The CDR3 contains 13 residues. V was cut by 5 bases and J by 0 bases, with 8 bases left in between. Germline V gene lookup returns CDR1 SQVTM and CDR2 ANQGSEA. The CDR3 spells CSVSPSSGNTIYF. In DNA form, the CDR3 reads TGCAGCGTTTCCCCCAGCTCTGGAAACACCATATATTTT.

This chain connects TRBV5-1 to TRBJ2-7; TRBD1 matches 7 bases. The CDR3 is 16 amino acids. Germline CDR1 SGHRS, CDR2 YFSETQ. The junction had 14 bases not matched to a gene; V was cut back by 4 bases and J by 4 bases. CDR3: CASSPRQGVMVYEQYF. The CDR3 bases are TGCGCCAGCAGCCCTAGACAGGGAGTCATGGTGTACGAGCAGTACTTC.

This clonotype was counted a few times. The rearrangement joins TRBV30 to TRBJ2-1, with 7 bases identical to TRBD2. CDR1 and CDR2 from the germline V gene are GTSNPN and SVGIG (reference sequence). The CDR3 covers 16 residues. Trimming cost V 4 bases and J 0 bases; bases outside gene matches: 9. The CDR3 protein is CAWNPAGKSSYNEQFF. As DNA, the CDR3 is TGTGCCTGGAATCCAGCGGGAAAGAGCTCCTACAATGAGCAGTTCTTC.

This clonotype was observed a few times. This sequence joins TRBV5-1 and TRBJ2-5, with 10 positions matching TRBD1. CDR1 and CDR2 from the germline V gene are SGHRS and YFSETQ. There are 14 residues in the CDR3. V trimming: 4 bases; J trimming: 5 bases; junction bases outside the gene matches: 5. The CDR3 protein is CASSLTGGLETQYF. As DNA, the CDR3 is TGCGCCAGCAGCCTGACAGGGGGCCTTGAGACCCAGTACTTC.

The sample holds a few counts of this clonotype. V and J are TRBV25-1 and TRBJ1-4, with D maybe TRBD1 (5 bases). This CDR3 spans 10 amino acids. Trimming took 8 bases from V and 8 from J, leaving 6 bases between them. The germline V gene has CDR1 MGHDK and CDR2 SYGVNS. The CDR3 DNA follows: TGTGCCAGCGCAGGGGAAAAACTGTTTTTT. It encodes CASAGEKLFF.

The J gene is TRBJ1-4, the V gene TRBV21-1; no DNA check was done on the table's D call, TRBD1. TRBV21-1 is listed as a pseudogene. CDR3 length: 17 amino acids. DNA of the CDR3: TGTGCCAGCAGCGGCCGGGACCGTAAAGGTTGGGGGGAAAAACTGTTTTTT. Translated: CASSGRDRKGWGEKLFF.

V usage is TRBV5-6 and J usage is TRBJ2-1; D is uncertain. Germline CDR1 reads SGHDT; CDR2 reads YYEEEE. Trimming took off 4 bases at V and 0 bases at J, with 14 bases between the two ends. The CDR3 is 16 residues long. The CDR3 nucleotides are TGTGCCAGCAGCCCCAACAGCAGGAGCTCCTACAATGAGCAGTTCTTC. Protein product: CASSPNSRSSYNEQFF. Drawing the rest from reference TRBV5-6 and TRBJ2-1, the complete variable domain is DAGVTQSPTHLIKTRGQQVTLRCSPKSGHDTVSWYQQALGQGPQFIFQYYEEEERQRGNFPDRFSGHQFPNYSSELNVNALLLGDSALYLCASSPNSRSSYNEQFFGPGTRLTVL.

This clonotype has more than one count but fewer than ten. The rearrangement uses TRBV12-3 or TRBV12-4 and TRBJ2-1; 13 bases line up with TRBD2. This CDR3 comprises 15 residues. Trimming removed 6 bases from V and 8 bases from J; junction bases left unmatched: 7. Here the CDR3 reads CASRSGTSGAHEQFF. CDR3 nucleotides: TGTGCCAGCAGAAGCGGGACTAGCGGGGCCCATGAGCAGTTCTTC.

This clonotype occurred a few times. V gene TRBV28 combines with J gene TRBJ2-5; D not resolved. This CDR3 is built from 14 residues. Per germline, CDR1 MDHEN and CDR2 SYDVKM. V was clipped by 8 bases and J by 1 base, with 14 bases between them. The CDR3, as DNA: TGTGCCAGCTCCCGTGGGAAGATCCAAGAGACCCAGTACTTC. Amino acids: CASSRGKIQETQYF.

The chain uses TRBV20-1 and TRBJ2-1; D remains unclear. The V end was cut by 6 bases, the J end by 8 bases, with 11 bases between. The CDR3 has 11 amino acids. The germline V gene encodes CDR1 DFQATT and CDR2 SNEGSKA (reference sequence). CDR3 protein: CSAPFHHEQFF. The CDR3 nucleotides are TGCAGTGCCCCCTTTCACCATGAGCAGTTCTTC.

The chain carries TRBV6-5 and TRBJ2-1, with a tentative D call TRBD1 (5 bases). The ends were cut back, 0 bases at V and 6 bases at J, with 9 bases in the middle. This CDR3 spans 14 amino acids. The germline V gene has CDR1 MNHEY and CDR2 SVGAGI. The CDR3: CASSYSQGSNEQFF. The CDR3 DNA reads TGTGCCAGCAGTTACTCTCAGGGCTCCAATGAGCAGTTCTTC.

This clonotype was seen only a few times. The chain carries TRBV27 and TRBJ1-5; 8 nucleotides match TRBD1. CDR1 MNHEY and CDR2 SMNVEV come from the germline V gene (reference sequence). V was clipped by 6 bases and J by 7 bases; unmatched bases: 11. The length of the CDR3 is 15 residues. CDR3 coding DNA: TGTGCCAGCAGCAACCGACAGGGGACGGGCCAGCCCCAGCATTTT. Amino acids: CASSNRQGTGQPQHF.

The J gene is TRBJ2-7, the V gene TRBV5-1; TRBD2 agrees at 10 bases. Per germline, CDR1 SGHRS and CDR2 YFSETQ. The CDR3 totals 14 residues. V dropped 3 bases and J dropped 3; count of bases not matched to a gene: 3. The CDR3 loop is CASSSSGRDYEQYF. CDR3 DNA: TGCGCCAGCAGCTCGAGCGGGAGGGACTACGAGCAGTACTTC. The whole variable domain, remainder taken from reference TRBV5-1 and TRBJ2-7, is KAGVTQTPRYLIKTRGQQVTLSCSPISGHRSVSWYQQTPGQGLQFLFEYFSETQRNKGNFPGRFSGRQFSNSRSEMNVSTLELGDSALYLCASSSSGRDYEQYFGPGTRLTVT.

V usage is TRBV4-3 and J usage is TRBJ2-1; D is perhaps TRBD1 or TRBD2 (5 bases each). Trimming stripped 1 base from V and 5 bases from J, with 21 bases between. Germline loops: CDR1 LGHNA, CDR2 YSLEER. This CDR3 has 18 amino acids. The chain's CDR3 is CASSQGFSTGALNNEQFF. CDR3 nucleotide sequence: TGCGCCAGCAGCCAAGGCTTCAGCACCGGGGCTCTGAACAATGAGCAGTTCTTC.

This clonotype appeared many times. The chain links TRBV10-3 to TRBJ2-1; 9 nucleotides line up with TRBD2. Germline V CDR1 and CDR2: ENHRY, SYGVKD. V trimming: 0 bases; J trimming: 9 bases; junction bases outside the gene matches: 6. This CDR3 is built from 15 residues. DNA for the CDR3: TGTGCCATCAGTGAGTCGGTAGCGGGAGTAGGTGAGCAGTTCTTC. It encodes CAISESVAGVGEQFF.

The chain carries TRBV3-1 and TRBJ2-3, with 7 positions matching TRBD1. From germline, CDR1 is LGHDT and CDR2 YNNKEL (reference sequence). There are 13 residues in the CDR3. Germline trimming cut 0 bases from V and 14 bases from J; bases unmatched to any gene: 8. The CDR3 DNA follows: TGTGCCAGCAGCCAAGAACAGGGGATACGTAGGTATTTT. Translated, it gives CASSQEQGIRRYF.

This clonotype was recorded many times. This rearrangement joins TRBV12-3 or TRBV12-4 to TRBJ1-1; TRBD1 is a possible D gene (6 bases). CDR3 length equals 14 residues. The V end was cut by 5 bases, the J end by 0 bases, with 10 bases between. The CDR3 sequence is CASSTGWLNTEAFF. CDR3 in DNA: TGTGCCAGCAGTACAGGGTGGTTGAACACTGAAGCTTTCTTT.

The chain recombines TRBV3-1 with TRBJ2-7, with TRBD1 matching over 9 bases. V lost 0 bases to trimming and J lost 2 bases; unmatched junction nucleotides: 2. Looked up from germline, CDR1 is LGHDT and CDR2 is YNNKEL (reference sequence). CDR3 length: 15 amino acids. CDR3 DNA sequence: TGTGCCAGCAGCCAAGAAGGGACAGGGACCTACGAGCAGTACTTC. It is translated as CASSQEGTGTYEQYF.

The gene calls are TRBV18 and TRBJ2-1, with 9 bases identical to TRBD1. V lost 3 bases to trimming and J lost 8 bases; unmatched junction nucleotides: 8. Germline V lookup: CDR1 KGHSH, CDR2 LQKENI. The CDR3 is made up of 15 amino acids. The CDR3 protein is CASSPPGQGLYEQFF. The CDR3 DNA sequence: TGTGCCAGCTCACCCCCGGGACAGGGTCTCTATGAGCAGTTCTTC.

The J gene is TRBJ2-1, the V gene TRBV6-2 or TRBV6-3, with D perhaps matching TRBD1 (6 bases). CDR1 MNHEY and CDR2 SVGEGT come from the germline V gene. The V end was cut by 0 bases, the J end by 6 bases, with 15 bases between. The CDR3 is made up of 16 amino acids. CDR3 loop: CASSYSYRVGFNEQFF. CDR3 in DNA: TGTGCCAGCAGTTACTCTTACAGGGTGGGCTTCAATGAGCAGTTCTTC.

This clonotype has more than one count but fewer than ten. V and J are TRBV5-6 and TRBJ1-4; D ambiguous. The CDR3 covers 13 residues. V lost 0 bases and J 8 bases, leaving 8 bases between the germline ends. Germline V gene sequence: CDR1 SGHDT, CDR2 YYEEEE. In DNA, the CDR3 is TGTGCCAGCAGCTTGGGAGGGATCGAAAAACTGTTTTTT. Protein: CASSLGGIEKLFF.

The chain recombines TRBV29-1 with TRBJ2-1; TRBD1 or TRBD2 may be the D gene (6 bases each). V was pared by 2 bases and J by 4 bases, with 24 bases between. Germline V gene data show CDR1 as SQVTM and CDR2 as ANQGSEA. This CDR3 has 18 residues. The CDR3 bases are TGCAGCGTTGAACGACGTCCGGGGGCGTGGGAAAGATACAATGAGCAGTTCTTC. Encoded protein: CSVERRPGAWERYNEQFF.

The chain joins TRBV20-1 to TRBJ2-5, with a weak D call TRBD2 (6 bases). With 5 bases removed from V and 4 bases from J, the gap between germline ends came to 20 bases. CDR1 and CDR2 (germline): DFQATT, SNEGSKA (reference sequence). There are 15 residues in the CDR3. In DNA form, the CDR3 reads TGCAGTGCTTATCGACTAGGGACCTCCCGAGAGACCCAGTACTTC. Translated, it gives CSAYRLGTSRETQYF.

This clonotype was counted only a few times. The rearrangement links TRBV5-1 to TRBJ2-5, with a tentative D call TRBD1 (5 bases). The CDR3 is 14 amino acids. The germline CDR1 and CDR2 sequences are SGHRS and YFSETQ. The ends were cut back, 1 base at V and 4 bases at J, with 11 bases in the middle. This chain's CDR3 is CASSLKQGVETQYF. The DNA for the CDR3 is TGCGCCAGCAGCTTGAAGCAGGGCGTAGAGACCCAGTACTTC.

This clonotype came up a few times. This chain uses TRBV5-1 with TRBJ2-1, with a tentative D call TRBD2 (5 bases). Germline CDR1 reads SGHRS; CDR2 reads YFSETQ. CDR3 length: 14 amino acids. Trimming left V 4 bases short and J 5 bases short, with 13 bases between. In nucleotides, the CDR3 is TGCGCCAGCAGCATGGGGTGGGGAGACAATGAGCAGTTCTTC. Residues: CASSMGWGDNEQFF.

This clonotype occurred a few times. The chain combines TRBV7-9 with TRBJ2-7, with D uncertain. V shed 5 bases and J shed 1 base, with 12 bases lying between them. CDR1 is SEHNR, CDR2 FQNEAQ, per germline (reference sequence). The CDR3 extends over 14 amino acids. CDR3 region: CASSPRGLSYEQYF. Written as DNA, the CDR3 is TGTGCCAGCAGCCCACGTGGCTTATCCTACGAGCAGTACTTC.

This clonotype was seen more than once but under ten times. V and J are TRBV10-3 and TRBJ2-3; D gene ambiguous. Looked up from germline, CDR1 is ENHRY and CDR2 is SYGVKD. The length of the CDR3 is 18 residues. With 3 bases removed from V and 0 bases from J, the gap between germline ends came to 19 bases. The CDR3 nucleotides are TGTGCCATCAGTGACACCGTGAAAGGTCTTTCTAGCACAGATACGCAGTATTTT. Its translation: CAISDTVKGLSSTDTQYF.